This paragraph covers one TCR beta chain sequence. Using a J-beta primer mix together with a sample-barcoded 5' primer, a second PCR was run for roughly 6 to 11 cycles. TCRdb called the 5' RACE reads again in MiXCR, with one record for every CDR3 protein. The sample includes 450,000 to 650,000 distinct CDR3 sequences, around 24% seen only once; the top ten take 8.7%. This sample is drawn from a study of blood T cells in healthy people across ages. Germline V lookup: CDR1 MNHGY, CDR2 SAAAGT. The CDR3 has 17 residues. Between the trimmed V and J ends, which lost 7 bases and 1 base, there was a span of 23 bases. These sequences were also reported in another study, on T cells of mothers and their children. In that study: A few healthy Caucasian mothers, along with their six children, served as the donors.

V and J are TRBV6-8 and TRBJ2-7; tentative D call: TRBD1 (7 bases). The origin of this receptor is a boy aged 10-17 years in good health. Material for sequencing was blood. Here the CDR3 reads CASTLLRQGGQSYEQYF. In DNA, the CDR3 is TGTGCCAGCACGCTCCTCCGGCAGGGGGGTCAATCCTACGAGCAGTACTTC.